The 4 T cell receptor beta chains below come from one sample, sequenced in a study of radiotherapy plus CTLA-4 blockade in lung cancer. Profiling relied on immunoSEQ multiplex PCR, and the TCRdb table lists in-frame clones only, not all of them. The table lists about 99,000 clones, about 90% of them singletons. The specimen comprised peripheral blood, sampled from a patient treated with radiotherapy plus ipilimumab. The source is a human donor with non-small cell lung cancer that progressed on radiotherapy plus ipilimumab.

The rearrangement links TRBV5-8 to TRBJ1-1; D is undetermined. Germline CDR1 is SGHTS and CDR2 is YDEGEE. The CDR3 consists of 15 residues. Trimming shortened V by 4 bases and J by 6 bases, and 19 bases separated the two germline ends. CDR3 nucleotides: TGTGCCAGCAGCCTCGTGGGCAGAGGACCGGCTGAAGCTTTCTTT. This translates into CASSLVGRGPAEAFF.

The chain links TRBV30 to TRBJ2-7; 9 bases are shared with TRBD2. With 3 bases clipped from V and 3 bases from J, the junction kept 6 bases outside the gene matches. Looked up from germline, CDR1 is GTSNPN and CDR2 is SVGIG (reference sequence). CDR3 length equals 14 residues. CDR3 protein: CAWRTSGERYEQYF. DNA for the CDR3: TGTGCCTGGAGGACTAGCGGAGAGCGCTACGAGCAGTACTTC.

This chain connects TRBV2 to TRBJ1-2, with D uncertain. CDR1 and CDR2 from the germline V gene are SNHLY and FYNNEI. V was shortened by 2 bases and J by 4 bases, with 14 bases between the two germline ends. The CDR3 is 15 residues long. The CDR3 here is CASSELVGSTYGYTF. The CDR3, as DNA: TGTGCCAGCAGTGAATTGGTGGGTTCGACCTATGGCTACACCTTC.

This chain links TRBV11-2 with TRBJ1-2; tentative D call: TRBD1 (5 bases). The CDR3 has 13 residues. V was cut by 7 bases and J by 4 bases, with 13 bases left in between. The germline gives CDR1 SGHAT, CDR2 FQNNGV. The DNA for the CDR3 is TGTGCCAGCACCCTCGGGGGTACCTATGGCTACACCTTC. It is translated as CASTLGGTYGYTF.